This T cell receptor (beta chain) was sequenced during a study of radiation and T cells in renal cell carcinoma (dated by TCRdb to the early 2020s). With respect to the entire study: The samples were obtained from a clinical trial, where primary renal cell carcinomas were treated with 15 Gy stereotactic body radiation therapy and then removed by nephrectomy 4 weeks afterward. In total, 53 samples, comprising 25 or so tumors and some 27 peripheral blood samples, were subjected to TCR beta sequencing. A total of 4,016,671 unique CDR3 nucleotide sequences, encoding 2.8 million or so unique CDR3 amino acid sequences, were found across all 50 or so samples. Here is what the overall study found, with its caveats: Dynamics of the blood repertoire were not tracked past 4 weeks after treatment. Because no pretreatment tumor biopsies were available, whether clonotypes were present in the tumor at baseline could not be determined. Because the trial had a single-armed design, the trial could not examine how radiation dose or scheduling affected the TCR repertoire. In blood, the top tumor clonotypes increased between baseline and 2 weeks post-radiation and then shrank by 4 weeks, which suggests that tumor-resident clones expanded only transiently.

Explained via the paper, the time point label denotes: blood 2 weeks post-SBRT. Explained via the paper, the treatment or condition label denotes: 15 Gy SBRT to primary tumor, nephrectomy 4 weeks later. Serial peripheral blood from radiation-treated patients was sampled at baseline, 2 weeks and 4 weeks after SBRT to track tumor-enriched clonotypes. Every patient's renal cell carcinoma showed clear cell pathology. The QIAamp DNA Blood Mini Kit (Qiagen) was used to prepare genomic DNA for TCR sequencing. Samples were included in the analyses only if all quality control checks were passed. At the junction V is shortened by 0 bases and J by 10 bases, with 5 bases in between. The germline V gene encodes CDR1 SQVTM and CDR2 ANQGSEA. Measured from the cysteine to the phenylalanine, the CDR3 is 10 residues long. CDR3 DNA is the only sequence kept; it has 30 bases, read in frame from the first base. Following the manufacturer's recommendations, the immunoSEQ kit was used to generate TCR beta libraries from genomic DNA. Library preparation used a first multiplex PCR with proprietary primers, then a second PCR adding unique barcodes, with bead cleanups after each round. A kit-provided positive control reaction and a negative control reaction were included in every sample batch. The final libraries underwent checking on an Agilent 4200 TapeStation D1000 ScreenTape, volumetric pooling, and quantification by qPCR. Sequencing was performed on an Illumina NextSeq500 with a MidOutput 150-cycle cartridge, and 156 Read1 and 15 Index1 cycles were run with kit custom primers. The pooled library was loaded at around 1.1 pM with an approximately 21% PhiX control spike-in. In the authors' own workflow: The vendor-processed data were analyzed in R, and a clonotype was defined as all T cells that share the same CDR3 nucleotide sequence. For clone abundance analyses, frequencies were normalized to the 10,000 most abundant clones per sample. Public T cell clones, averaging fewer than five per sample, were removed before analysis. A difference in abundance of at least 32-fold between compartments was used to define tumor-enriched and baseline blood-enriched clonotypes. Clonotypes expanded or contracted between blood time points were identified with a beta-binomial differential abundance model. Tumor-blood repertoire similarity was measured with the Baroni-Urbani and Buser coefficient, and groups were compared using two-tailed Wilcoxon tests in R. TCRdb carries this immuneACCESS record with in-frame sequences only. Its versions omit some clonotypes, under half of them owing to an unresolved V gene in the studies checked, with the rest unexplained. The DNA gave D and trimming, while V, J and clone size come from that table. Within this sample are about 120,000 clones, with roughly four fifths of them counted one time only. The ten largest clones take up roughly 6.2% of the sample.

This clone was seen just once. What this receptor recognizes is not known. Qualities for individual bases were not recorded, and no much larger clone is one base off. Source: blood, taken from a patient whose treatment included radiotherapy and nephrectomy. Recombination joined TRBV29-1 with TRBJ2-3; no D gene can be assigned with confidence. The TCR originated in a man aged 50-59 years with renal cell carcinoma. The nucleotides are TGCAGCGTTGAAGAAACCTCGCAGTATTTT. Translated, this is CSVEETSQYF.